The following is a T cell receptor (beta chain) sequence with its context. TCRdb keeps only in-frame clones here, not all; method: immunoSEQ multiplex PCR. The table has around 430,000 clones, about 91% seen once; the top ten hold roughly 12%. This entry belongs to a study of blood T cell repertoires in COVID-19. The CDR3 totals 15 residues. J was trimmed by 10 bases and V by 0 bases; bases with no gene match: 5. The germline V gene encodes CDR1 SGHRS and CDR2 YFSETQ. This sequence was found in a woman aged 45-59 years with COVID-19, enrolled during active disease. The sample taken for sequencing was peripheral blood. This chain connects TRBV5-1 to TRBJ1-6; 9 nucleotides align to TRBD1. CDR3 DNA sequence: TGCGCCAGCAGCTTGGAGGGGACAGGGATGTCACCCCTCCACTTT. This sequence encodes CASSLEGTGMSPLHF.